Below, 31 T cell receptor beta chains from the same sample are listed, as sequenced in a study of OX40 agonist ivuxolimab in advanced cancers. The data were produced by immunoSEQ multiplex PCR, yet TCRdb's version contains in-frame clones alone and is incomplete. The sample lists about 100,000 clones; about four fifths were seen once. Here the sequenced sample was CD4+ or CD8+ T cells sorted from blood, taken in a trial of the OX40 agonist ivuxolimab. The receptors were gathered from an adult with an advanced solid tumor such as melanoma, head and neck, liver or kidney cancer.

The rearrangement links TRBV6-5 to TRBJ2-7, with D possibly matching TRBD1 (6 bases). CDR1 and CDR2 from the germline V gene are MNHEY and SVGAGI. Trimming shortened V by 4 bases and J by 2 bases, and 12 bases separated the two germline ends. This CDR3 spans 14 amino acids. The CDR3 loop reads CASSFTPGAYEQYF. CDR3 nucleotides: TGTGCCAGCAGTTTTACCCCAGGGGCCTACGAGCAGTACTTC.

The rearrangement uses TRBV19 and TRBJ1-5; 8 bases are a match to TRBD1. This CDR3 comprises 16 residues. The ends lost 3 bases at V and 6 bases at J; junction bases unmatched: 10. Germline CDR1 reads LNHDA; CDR2 reads SQIVND (reference sequence). CDR3 sequence (DNA): TGTGCCAGTAGTATTGGCCCCGACAGGGGCAGTCAGCCCCAGCATTTT. This translates into CASSIGPDRGSQPQHF. Together with reference TRBV19 and TRBJ1-5, the CDR3 gives the full variable domain: DGGITQSPKYLFRKEGQNVTLSCEQNLNHDAMYWYRQDPGQGLRLIYYSQIVNDFQKGDIAEGYSVSREKKESFPLTVTSAQKNPTAFYLCASSIGPDRGSQPQHFGDGTRLSIL.

This rearrangement joins TRBV19 to TRBJ1-3; D is unresolved. The CDR3 runs 14 residues. V lost 8 bases, J lost 3 bases, and 14 bases lay in between. Germline CDR1 reads LNHDA; CDR2 reads SQIVND (reference sequence). The CDR3 spells CASLLRGFGNTIYF. CDR3 bases: TGTGCCAGTCTCCTCCGGGGTTTTGGAAACACCATATATTTT.

V gene TRBV7-2 combines with J gene TRBJ2-3, with D maybe TRBD1 (8 bases). The CDR3 sequence is 14 residues long. Trimming took off 1 base at V and 5 bases at J, with 10 bases between the two ends. The germline CDR1 and CDR2 sequences are SGHTA and FQGNSA. CDR3 amino acids: CASSLDRGGDTQYF. DNA of the CDR3: TGTGCCAGCAGCTTAGACAGGGGGGGAGATACGCAGTATTTT.

The chain recombines TRBV5-1 with TRBJ2-7; D gene ambiguous. Trimming shortened V by 0 bases and J by 0 bases, and 4 bases separated the two germline ends. The germline V gene encodes CDR1 SGHRS and CDR2 YFSETQ. The CDR3 is 13 residues long. The CDR3: CASSLGASYEQYF. The CDR3 DNA reads TGCGCCAGCAGCTTGGGAGCCTCCTACGAGCAGTACTTC.

The V and J genes are TRBV5-1 and TRBJ1-6; possible D gene TRBD1, 5 bases. The CDR3 contains 14 residues. The germline V gene encodes CDR1 SGHRS and CDR2 YFSETQ. The V end was cut by 0 bases, the J end by 9 bases, with 10 bases between. This CDR3 is CASSLEGVGSPLHF. CDR3 DNA: TGCGCCAGCAGCTTGGAAGGGGTTGGTTCACCCCTCCACTTT.

The rearrangement links TRBV10-3 to TRBJ2-1; 14 positions agree with TRBD2. J lost 6 bases, V lost 10 bases, and 2 bases had no gene match. Germline assignment: CDR1 ENHRY and CDR2 SYGVKD. The CDR3 is 13 amino acids. CDR3 loop: CATGTSGGNEQFF. The CDR3 region has the DNA TGTGCCACCGGGACTAGCGGGGGCAATGAGCAGTTCTTC.

This clone showed up just once. The chain recombines TRBV7-9 with TRBJ2-5; the D gene could be TRBD1 or TRBD2 (5 bases each). The CDR3 contains 13 residues. Trimming took 5 bases from V and 3 from J, leaving 10 bases between them. CDR1 and CDR2 (germline): SEHNR, FQNEAQ (reference sequence). For the CDR3, the DNA is TGTGCCAGCAGCGGTGGGACGGAAGAGACCCAGTACTTC. Its translation is CASSGGTEETQYF. The entire variable domain, with the rest obtained from reference TRBV7-9 and TRBJ2-5, is as follows: DTGVSQNPRHKITKRGQNVTFRCDPISEHNRLYWYRQTLGQGPEFLTYFQNEAQLEKSRLLSDRFSAERPKGSFSTLEIQRTEQGDSAMYLCASSGGTEETQYFGPGTRLLVL.

The chain links TRBV5-1 to TRBJ1-1; unclear D gene. Germline V gene lookup returns CDR1 SGHRS and CDR2 YFSETQ. This CDR3 has 14 residues. Between the trimmed V and J ends, which lost 0 bases and 2 bases, there was a span of 8 bases. CDR3 DNA sequence: TGCGCCAGCAGCTTGGTTGGCAGCAACACTGAAGCTTTCTTT. As protein: CASSLVGSNTEAFF.

The chain combines TRBV7-9 with TRBJ1-4; 10 bases are a match to TRBD1. The germline gives CDR1 SEHNR, CDR2 FQNEAQ (reference sequence). The CDR3 sequence is 14 residues long. V dropped 6 bases and J dropped 5; count of bases not matched to a gene: 3. The CDR3 DNA reads as TGTGCCAGCAGGCCGGGACAGGGGAATGAAAAACTGTTTTTT. Translating gives CASRPGQGNEKLFF.

V is TRBV27 and J is TRBJ2-1; weak D call: TRBD1 (6 bases). V lost 4 bases, J lost 1 base, and 8 bases lay in between. This CDR3 contains 14 residues. Germline assignment: CDR1 MNHEY and CDR2 SMNVEV (reference sequence). CDR3 in amino acids: CASSWGRSYNEQFF. The CDR3 nucleotides are TGTGCCAGCAGTTGGGGGCGTTCCTACAATGAGCAGTTCTTC.

The CDR3 nucleotides read TGTGCCAGCAGCCGGATGCGGGAGGGCAACCAAAGCACAGATACGCAGTATTTT. Its protein product is CASSRMREGNQSTDTQYF. The chain employs TRBV14 and TRBJ2-3; TRBD2 agrees at 9 bases. There are 18 residues in the CDR3. CDR1 and CDR2 (germline): SGHDN, FVKESK. V dropped 4 bases and J dropped 0; count of bases not matched to a gene: 11.

The chain couples TRBV11-2 to TRBJ1-4; weak D call: TRBD1 (5 bases). Per the germline V gene, CDR1 is SGHAT and CDR2 is FQNNGV. CDR3 length: 18 residues. V lost 2 bases, J lost 1 base, and 17 bases lay in between. In DNA, the CDR3 is TGTGCCAGCAGCTTAAGGAGGGGCCAGATGTTAACTAATGAAAAACTGTTTTTT. It yields the protein CASSLRRGQMLTNEKLFF.

The chain uses TRBV23-1 and TRBJ1-5; D is perhaps TRBD1 (6 bases). TRBV23-1 is an ORF for which the function is uncertain. The CDR3 covers 15 residues. V was trimmed by 10 bases and J by 3 bases, leaving 19 bases between them. The CDR3 region has the DNA TGCGCCACCCGGGGTGGCAGGGGACACAATCAGCCCCAGCATTTT. Amino acids: CATRGGRGHNQPQHF.

V gene TRBV11-2 combines with J gene TRBJ1-2; D is possibly TRBD1 (6 bases). This CDR3 spans 13 amino acids. CDR1 is SGHAT, CDR2 FQNNGV, per germline. V was shortened by 3 bases and J by 3 bases, with 8 bases between the two germline ends. Here the CDR3 reads CASSLNRDYGYTF. The CDR3 DNA reads TGTGCCAGCAGCTTGAACAGGGACTATGGCTACACCTTC.

This clone has a handful of counts. The V gene is TRBV6-5, the J gene TRBJ1-5, with 9 bases fitting TRBD1. The CDR3 sequence is 14 residues long. J was trimmed by 6 bases and V by 7 bases; bases with no gene match: 7. Germline-derived CDR1 and CDR2 are MNHEY and SVGAGI. CDR3 coding DNA: TGTGCCAGCAATCGCGCGGGACAGGGTCAGCCCCAGCATTTT. This gives the protein CASNRAGQGQPQHF.

This clone was counted only a few times. The V call is TRBV10-3, the J call TRBJ2-7; no clear D. V shed 0 bases and J shed 2 bases, with 11 bases lying between them. This CDR3 has 15 amino acids. CDR1 is ENHRY, CDR2 SYGVKD, per germline. The CDR3 DNA sequence: TGTGCCATCAGTGAGTCGGCAGAACCAACCTACGAGCAGTACTTC. Residues: CAISESAEPTYEQYF.

V usage is TRBV18 and J usage is TRBJ2-2; TRBD1 is a possible D gene (5 bases). Germline loops: CDR1 KGHSH, CDR2 LQKENI. V was cut by 2 bases and J by 2 bases, with 6 bases left in between. The CDR3 totals 14 residues. CDR3: CASSPDSNTGELFF. CDR3 sequence (DNA): TGTGCCAGCTCACCAGACAGTAACACCGGGGAGCTGTTTTTT.

The chain joins TRBV6-6 to TRBJ2-7, with D possibly being TRBD2 (5 bases). This CDR3 has 15 amino acids. V was cut by 2 bases and J by 0 bases, with 11 bases left in between. The germline gives CDR1 MNHNY, CDR2 SVGAGI (reference sequence). The CDR3 reads CASSYHRDPSYEQYF. The CDR3 DNA reads TGTGCCAGCAGTTACCATCGGGATCCCTCCTACGAGCAGTACTTC.

The rearrangement joins TRBV30 to TRBJ1-2; D gene unclear. The CDR3 contains 13 residues. Germline V gene lookup returns CDR1 GTSNPN and CDR2 SVGIG (reference sequence). Trimming left V 1 base short and J 5 bases short, with 11 bases between. The CDR3 protein is CAWSAPTTYGYTF. For the CDR3, the DNA is TGTGCCTGGAGTGCACCGACTACATATGGCTACACCTTC.

V gene TRBV5-6 combines with J gene TRBJ1-1; D might be TRBD1 (5 bases). CDR1 and CDR2 from the germline V gene are SGHDT and YYEEEE. CDR3 length: 14 amino acids. V gave up 5 bases and J gave up 2 bases, with 13 bases separating them. The CDR3 here is CASSYNGANTEAFF. CDR3 nucleotide sequence: TGTGCCAGCAGTTATAATGGGGCTAACACTGAAGCTTTCTTT.

This chain uses TRBV5-4 with TRBJ2-1; 9 positions match TRBD1. The CDR3 extends over 17 amino acids. Trimming removed 3 bases from V and 4 bases from J; junction bases left unmatched: 11. Per the germline V gene, CDR1 is SGHNT and CDR2 is YYREEE (reference sequence). CDR3 residues: CASSSRKTGGQYNEQFF. DNA of the CDR3: TGTGCCAGCAGCTCTCGTAAGACAGGGGGTCAGTACAATGAGCAGTTCTTC.

J is TRBJ1-3 and V is TRBV6-1; D is unclear. Between the trimmed V and J ends, which lost 6 bases and 3 bases, there was a span of 12 bases. The CDR3 runs 14 residues. The germline gives CDR1 MNHNS, CDR2 SASEGT. The CDR3 DNA reads TGTGCCAGCAGGGGTGACTGGGTTGGAAACACCATATATTTT. The encoded protein is CASRGDWVGNTIYF.

The chain uses TRBV29-1 and TRBJ2-3; 9 bases line up with TRBD2. Trimming at V came to 0 bases and at J to 8 bases, leaving 18 bases not matched to a gene. The CDR3 runs 18 residues. Germline V gene data show CDR1 as SQVTM and CDR2 as ANQGSEA. CDR3 nucleotide sequence: TGCAGCGTTGAAGATCCGGCCGAGGCGGGAGGGCCGGCGGGTACGCAGTATTTT. It specifies CSVEDPAEAGGPAGTQYF.

The V call is TRBV5-1, the J call TRBJ2-7, with TRBD1 identical over 8 bases. With 0 bases clipped from V and 2 bases from J, the junction kept 4 bases outside the gene matches. CDR1 SGHRS and CDR2 YFSETQ come from the germline V gene. The CDR3 spans 15 residues. This CDR3 reads CASSLGTGFTYEQYF. The CDR3 DNA follows: TGCGCCAGCAGCTTGGGGACAGGGTTTACCTACGAGCAGTACTTC.

The CDR3 spells CASSQAHVPGQGAGNTIYF. As DNA, the CDR3 is TGCGCCAGCAGCCAAGCCCATGTGCCAGGACAGGGGGCTGGAAACACCATATATTTT. This chain uses TRBV4-3 with TRBJ1-3, with TRBD1 matching over 10 bases. The CDR3 is made up of 19 amino acids. V lost 1 base and J lost 2; bases outside the gene matches: 11. Germline CDR1 LGHNA, CDR2 YSLEER.

The chain recombines TRBV2 with TRBJ1-3; 7 bases agree with TRBD1. Looked up from germline, CDR1 is SNHLY and CDR2 is FYNNEI. The CDR3 is 15 amino acids. Losses at the gene ends were 6 bases for V and 1 base for J; bases not matched to a gene: 6. DNA of the CDR3: TGTGCCAGCAGAGCGGACAGGCTTTCTGGAAACACCATATATTTT. Its protein product is CASRADRLSGNTIYF. The full variable domain, its missing parts supplied by reference TRBV2 and TRBJ1-3, is EPEVTQTPSHQVTQMGQEVILRCVPISNHLYFYWYRQILGQKVEFLVSFYNNEISEKSEIFDDQFSVERPDGSNFTLKIRSTKLEDSAMYFCASRADRLSGNTIYFGEGSWLTVV.

The chain combines TRBV11-2 with TRBJ1-2; 8 positions match TRBD1. The germline V gene encodes CDR1 SGHAT and CDR2 FQNNGV. CDR3 length: 14 amino acids. Unmatched junction bases numbered 8, after V lost 4 bases and J lost 7 bases. The CDR3 spells CASSWERTGFGYTF. CDR3 in DNA: TGTGCCAGCAGCTGGGAGCGGACAGGGTTTGGCTACACCTTC. Full variable domain (outside the CDR3, taken from reference TRBV11-2 and TRBJ1-2): EAGVAQSPRYKIIEKRQSVAFWCNPISGHATLYWYQQILGQGPKLLIQFQNNGVVDDSQLPKDRFSAERLKGVDSTLKIQPAKLEDSAVYLCASSWERTGFGYTFGSGTRLTVV.

The chain links TRBV29-1 to TRBJ1-2; perhaps TRBD1 as D (6 bases). In germline, CDR1 is SQVTM, CDR2 ANQGSEA. V was trimmed by 7 bases and J by 0 bases, leaving 18 bases between them. The CDR3 covers 15 residues. The CDR3 sequence: CSAPGAGVANYGYTF. CDR3 in DNA: TGCAGCGCACCTGGAGCAGGGGTAGCTAACTATGGCTACACCTTC.

This sequence joins TRBV15 and TRBJ1-5; D perhaps matches TRBD1 (6 bases). CDR3 length: 16 residues. V dropped 0 bases and J dropped 4 bases, with 13 bases sitting between them. Germline CDR1 reads LNHNV; CDR2 reads YYDKDF (reference sequence). CDR3 loop: CATSREEGTGNQPQHF. Here the CDR3 DNA reads TGTGCCACCAGCAGAGAGGAGGGCACAGGGAATCAGCCCCAGCATTTT.

This rearrangement joins TRBV12-5 to TRBJ2-3; D is possibly TRBD2 (6 bases). V was clipped by 6 bases and J by 4 bases, with 14 bases between them. CDR1 LGHNT and CDR2 FRNRAP come from the germline V gene. The CDR3 sequence is 14 residues long. The CDR3 is CASGPYSGADTQYF. Here the CDR3 DNA reads TGTGCTAGTGGCCCATACTCGGGAGCAGATACGCAGTATTTT.